This T cell receptor beta chain was sequenced in a study of siplizumab effects on memory and regulatory T cells. Study-wide points: Most proliferating CD4+ or CD8+ clones, roughly 75-96%, had no naive or memory assignment. Alloreactive sequences from unstimulated CD4+ memory cells fell significantly with siplizumab. Greater diversity than memory cells seemed evident in naive T cells, which also appeared to be major alloresponse contributors. On average, about 70% of mappable alloreactive CD4+ clones were Treg-derived under siplizumab, against about 30% in controls.

Germline V gene data show CDR1 as SGDLS and CDR2 as YYNGEE. The CDR3 is made up of 15 amino acids. V lost 6 bases to trimming and J lost 2 bases, with 16 bases between them. The data were produced by immunoSEQ multiplex PCR, yet TCRdb's version contains in-frame clones alone and is incomplete. The sample gives approximately 100,000 clones, roughly 94% of which show up once; 1% to 1.5% is in the top ten. Concerning this clone: Its antigen remains unknown.

The sample taken for sequencing was non-Treg CD4+ T cells sorted from blood. J is TRBJ2-3 and V is TRBV9, with D uncertain. This clonotype was obtained from a human donor in good health. Here the CDR3 DNA reads TGTGCCAGCACCCTAAGTGGCGGAACCACAGATACGCAGTATTTT. It yields the protein CASTLSGGTTDTQYF.